The source of this TCR beta chain is a study of Tregs in tolerant kidney transplant recipients. Comment on this clone: The target antigen is unknown.

The repertoire was sequenced with immunoSEQ multiplex PCR; TCRdb's copy has only in-frame clones and lacks some. The data show fewer than 60,000 clones, with about 89% seen just once and roughly 15% held by the top ten. Trimming shortened V by 5 bases and J by 5 bases, and 13 bases separated the two germline ends. This CDR3 has 13 amino acids. Germline CDR1 and CDR2: SGHVS and FNYEAQ. The study's findings and limits: In tolerant patients, donor-specific Tregs outgrew total Tregs, suggesting antigen-driven expansion. The small number of patients limits these findings pending further validation. This study did not directly address biological reproducibility.

Recipients received nonmyeloablative bone marrow transplants from related graft donors, with transient mixed chimerism. Unstimulated Tregs (CD4+CD25+CD127-) and CD4+CD25- non-Tregs were sorted from PBMCs. This chain connects TRBV7-6 to TRBJ2-7; D perhaps matches TRBD2 (6 bases). The sequencing here drew on CD8+ T cells from blood (PBMCs), taken 24 months after the transplant. The source is a human patient who received a combined kidney and bone marrow transplant. The T cells may come from the graft donor. The CDR3 sequence: CASSPKWGDEQYF. CDR3 coding DNA: TGTGCCAGCAGCCCCAAGTGGGGGGACGAGCAGTACTTC.